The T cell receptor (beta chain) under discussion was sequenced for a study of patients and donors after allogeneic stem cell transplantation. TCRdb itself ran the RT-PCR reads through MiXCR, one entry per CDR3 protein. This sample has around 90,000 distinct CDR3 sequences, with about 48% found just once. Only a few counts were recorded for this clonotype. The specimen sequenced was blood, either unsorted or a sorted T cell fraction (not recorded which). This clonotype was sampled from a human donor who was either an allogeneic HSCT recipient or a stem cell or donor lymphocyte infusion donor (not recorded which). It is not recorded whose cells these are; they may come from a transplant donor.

The DNA of the CDR3 is TGCAGTGCTGCAGGTCCCCGGGGGGGTAACACTGAAGCTTTCTTT. The encoded protein is CSAAGPRGGNTEAFF. The gene calls are TRBV20-1 and TRBJ1-1; TRBD1 is a possible D gene (5 bases). V shed 5 bases and J shed 2 bases, with 18 bases lying between them. The CDR3 totals 15 residues. Germline CDR1 is DFQATT and CDR2 is SNEGSKA (reference sequence).